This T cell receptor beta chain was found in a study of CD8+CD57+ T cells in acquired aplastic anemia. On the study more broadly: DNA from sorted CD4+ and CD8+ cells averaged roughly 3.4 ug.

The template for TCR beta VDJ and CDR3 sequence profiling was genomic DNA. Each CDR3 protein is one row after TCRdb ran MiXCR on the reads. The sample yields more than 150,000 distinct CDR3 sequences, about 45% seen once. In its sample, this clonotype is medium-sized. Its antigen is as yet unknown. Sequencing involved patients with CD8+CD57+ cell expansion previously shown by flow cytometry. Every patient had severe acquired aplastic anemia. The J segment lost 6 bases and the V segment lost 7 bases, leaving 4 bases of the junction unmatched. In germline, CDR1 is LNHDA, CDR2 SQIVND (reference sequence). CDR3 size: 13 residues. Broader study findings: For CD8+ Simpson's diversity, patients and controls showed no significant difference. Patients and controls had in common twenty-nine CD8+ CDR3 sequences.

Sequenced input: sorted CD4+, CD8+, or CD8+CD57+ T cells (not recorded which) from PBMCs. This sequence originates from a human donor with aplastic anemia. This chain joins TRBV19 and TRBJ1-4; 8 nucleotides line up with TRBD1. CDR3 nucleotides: TGTGCCAGTACAGGACAGGGCTATGAAAAACTGTTTTTT. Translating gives CASTGQGYEKLFF. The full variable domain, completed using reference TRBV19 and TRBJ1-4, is DGGITQSPKYLFRKEGQNVTLSCEQNLNHDAMYWYRQDPGQGLRLIYYSQIVNDFQKGDIAEGYSVSREKKESFPLTVTSAQKNPTAFYLCASTGQGYEKLFFGSGTQLSVL.